Listed below are T cell receptor beta chains from one sample, sequenced in a study of Graves' ophthalmopathy and Graves' hyperthyroidism. A single record per CDR3 protein comes from TCRdb applying MiXCR to the multiplex PCR reads. This sample has approximately 150,000 distinct CDR3 sequences, with around two fifths found just once. Sequenced: peripheral blood. The receptors derive from a man between 25 and 39 years old with Graves' ophthalmopathy. The CDR3 runs from the conserved cysteine through the conserved F or W. Each record gives: clone size, V gene, D gene, J gene, CDR3 DNA, CDR3 protein. A D gene is named only where the DNA matches it firmly. Expanded clones are given a class, and other clones once, few, many or no size at all.

clone size: once; V gene: TRBV25-1; D gene: NA; J gene: TRBJ2-5; CDR3 DNA: TGTGCCAGCATTGGGGCTACCGCTTTGTTAGAGACCCAGTACTTC; CDR3 protein: CASIGATALLETQYF
clone size: NA; V gene: TRBV18; D gene: TRBD2; J gene: TRBJ2-3; CDR3 DNA: TGTGCCAGCTCACCGGCGGGGACTAGCGGTGTCACAGATACGCAGTATTTT; CDR3 protein: CASSPAGTSGVTDTQYF
clone size: NA; V gene: TRBV12-3/TRBV12-4; D gene: NA; J gene: TRBJ2-7; CDR3 DNA: TGTGCCAGCAGTTCTATAGGGCAACTTTACGAGCAGTACTTC; CDR3 protein: CASSSIGQLYEQYF
clone size: many; V gene: TRBV28; D gene: NA; J gene: TRBJ1-5; CDR3 DNA: TGTGCCAGCAGTTTGGTTGGGGGAGGGGGTCAGCCCCAGCATTTT; CDR3 protein: CASSLVGGGGQPQHF
clone size: NA; V gene: TRBV6-5; D gene: NA; J gene: TRBJ1-2; CDR3 DNA: TGTGCCAGCAGTTCTTCCCTCGGCTACACCTTC; CDR3 protein: CASSSSLGYTF
clone size: NA; V gene: TRBV24-1; D gene: NA; J gene: TRBJ2-5; CDR3 DNA: TGTGCCACCAGCACCCCTCAGGGACAAGAGACCCAGTACTTC; CDR3 protein: CATSTPQGQETQYF
clone size: many; V gene: TRBV6-4; D gene: NA; J gene: TRBJ1-1; CDR3 DNA: TGTGCCAGCACCCCGAATATCTTCGGGACCGGACAGAACACTGAAACTTTCTTT; CDR3 protein: CASTPNIFGTGQNTETFF
clone size: NA; V gene: TRBV6-2/TRBV6-3; D gene: NA; J gene: TRBJ2-7; CDR3 DNA: TGTGCCAGCAGAACACAGGTACGGTACGAGCAGTACTTC; CDR3 protein: CASRTQVRYEQYF
clone size: NA; V gene: TRBV27; D gene: TRBD1; J gene: TRBJ2-7; CDR3 DNA: TGTGCCAGCAGAAAGGACAGGGGGCAAAACTACGAGCAGTACTTC; CDR3 protein: CASRKDRGQNYEQYF
clone size: NA; V gene: TRBV6-1; D gene: TRBD1; J gene: TRBJ1-5; CDR3 DNA: TGTGCCACCGCTCGGGACAGTTACAATCAGCCCCAGCATTTT; CDR3 protein: CATARDSYNQPQHF
clone size: NA; V gene: TRBV6-2/TRBV6-3; D gene: TRBD1; J gene: TRBJ1-5; CDR3 DNA: TGTGCCAGCAGACCCGGGACAGGGTCTTTGAGGGGGCATCAGCCCCAGCATTTT; CDR3 protein: CASRPGTGSLRGHQPQHF
clone size: many; V gene: TRBV6-1; D gene: TRBD1; J gene: TRBJ1-2; CDR3 DNA: TGTGCCAGCAGTGAATTTAAGGGGACAGGGTTTAATGGCTACACCTTC; CDR3 protein: CASSEFKGTGFNGYTF
clone size: NA; V gene: TRBV20-1; D gene: TRBD2; J gene: TRBJ2-7; CDR3 DNA: TGCAGTGCTAGAGGGGCCGGGACTAGCGGGAACGAGCAGTACTTC; CDR3 protein: CSARGAGTSGNEQYF
clone size: many; V gene: TRBV6-2/TRBV6-3; D gene: NA; J gene: TRBJ2-7; CDR3 DNA: TGTGCCAGCAGTTACCGAATCGAGGGACTCTCCTACGAGCAGTACTTC; CDR3 protein: CASSYRIEGLSYEQYF
clone size: many; V gene: TRBV30; D gene: TRBD1; J gene: TRBJ2-7; CDR3 DNA: TGTGCCAGGGGACAGGCGGTCGGGGAGCAGTACTTC; CDR3 protein: CARGQAVGEQYF
clone size: many; V gene: TRBV7-9; D gene: TRBD2; J gene: TRBJ2-5; CDR3 DNA: TGTGCCAGCAGCCCTACTACGACTAGCCGTCAAGAGACCCAGTACTTC; CDR3 protein: CASSPTTTSRQETQYF
clone size: many; V gene: TRBV29-1; D gene: NA; J gene: TRBJ2-2; CDR3 DNA: TGCAGCGTTAATATCAGGGGCGGGGGCGGCGGGGAGCTGTTTTTT; CDR3 protein: CSVNIRGGGGGELFF
clone size: many; V gene: TRBV12-3/TRBV12-4; D gene: NA; J gene: TRBJ2-7; CDR3 DNA: TGTGCCAGCAGTTTTGCGGGACTCTCCTACGAGCAGTACTTC; CDR3 protein: CASSFAGLSYEQYF
clone size: NA; V gene: TRBV6-1; D gene: NA; J gene: TRBJ2-7; CDR3 DNA: TGTGCCAGCAGTACGGGGCGACCCAACTGCGAGCAGTACTTC; CDR3 protein: CASSTGRPNCEQYF
clone size: once; V gene: TRBV20-1; D gene: NA; J gene: TRBJ2-7; CDR3 DNA: TGCAGTGCTCCACGTAATAGGGGCGGGCAGTACTTC; CDR3 protein: CSAPRNRGGQYF
clone size: many; V gene: TRBV27; D gene: NA; J gene: TRBJ2-2; CDR3 DNA: TGTGCCAGCAGTTTACTAACCGGGGAGCTGTTTTTT; CDR3 protein: CASSLLTGELFF
clone size: NA; V gene: TRBV12-3/TRBV12-4; D gene: NA; J gene: TRBJ1-1; CDR3 DNA: TGTGCCAGCAGTTTTTCAGGGGAGAGGCATGAAGCTTTCTTT; CDR3 protein: CASSFSGERHEAFF
clone size: NA; V gene: TRBV12-3/TRBV12-4; D gene: NA; J gene: TRBJ2-5; CDR3 DNA: TGTGCCAGCAGTTGGAGGGGGCGTGAAGGAGAGACCCAGTACTTC; CDR3 protein: CASSWRGREGETQYF
clone size: many; V gene: TRBV11-2; D gene: NA; J gene: TRBJ2-2; CDR3 DNA: TGTGCCAGCAGCTTGACCGGGACTCAGAACACCGGGGAGCTGTTTTTT; CDR3 protein: CASSLTGTQNTGELFF